These 8 T cell receptor beta chains were sequenced from one sample in a study of CXCR3-negative and CXCR3-positive naive CD8 T cells. UMI-labeled 5' RACE TRB cDNA libraries were prepared from the cells. TCRdb reprocessed the 5' RACE reads; each CDR3 protein has one entry and no DNA is given. This sample lists approximately 56,000 distinct CDR3 sequences; its ten largest clones have more than 1.3%. The material sequenced was naive CXCR3- CD8+ T cells from blood. Subset here: CD45RO-CCR7+CD27+CD95- naive CD8+ T cells lacking CXCR3 (TNR3-). The source is a human donor in good health. Some clones in this sample may be carry-over from other donors' samples.

The V gene is TRBV20-1, the J gene TRBJ2-3; no DNA is available, so the TRBD2 call from TCRdb remains unchecked. CDR1 and CDR2 from the germline V gene are DFQATT and SNEGSKA (reference sequence). The length of the CDR3 is 17 residues. This CDR3 reads CSARELVAGEYTDTQYF.

The J gene is TRBJ1-6, the V gene TRBV12-3 or TRBV12-4. The CDR3 runs 13 residues. The chain's CDR3 is CASSLGLLLPPHF.

J is TRBJ2-7 and V is TRBV28; TCRdb gives TRBD1 as the D gene, but with no DNA this cannot be confirmed. Germline lookup yields CDR1 MDHEN and CDR2 SYDVKM. The CDR3 is 12 amino acids. The CDR3 spells CASSPGRYEQYF.

The CDR3 loop is CASSWASGGMNTEAFF. The chain recombines TRBV5-1 with TRBJ1-1; TCRdb calls TRBD1, which cannot be checked without DNA. CDR3 size: 16 residues. The germline gives CDR1 SGHRS, CDR2 YFSETQ.

The genes are TRBV29-1 and TRBJ2-7; with no DNA, the TCRdb D assignment of TRBD1 cannot be verified. Germline V gene data show CDR1 as SQVTM and CDR2 as ANQGSEA. This CDR3 contains 13 residues. The CDR3 sequence is CSALTVSSYEQYF.

CDR3 protein: CASSLEGGNEQFF. The V call is TRBV5-1, the J call TRBJ2-1; the D call from TCRdb, TRBD1, cannot be confirmed without DNA. The CDR3 sequence is 13 residues long. Germline V gives CDR1 SGHRS, CDR2 YFSETQ.

The gene calls are TRBV9 and TRBJ1-1; checking the TCRdb D call of TRBD1 is not possible without DNA. There are 14 residues in the CDR3. Germline CDR1 and CDR2: SGDLS and YYNGEE. The chain's CDR3 is CASSPPGMNTEAFF.

The chain links TRBV14 to TRBJ2-3; no DNA is available, so the TRBD1 call from TCRdb remains unchecked. Per the germline V gene, CDR1 is SGHDN and CDR2 is FVKESK. CDR3 size: 18 residues. The CDR3 loop reads CASSQDLVRVQHTDTQYF.